Sequencing of this T cell receptor beta chain was carried out in a study of blood T cell repertoires in COVID-19. Study-level information: Acute and convalescent COVID-19 samples came from the United States, Italy and Spain.

The germline V gene encodes CDR1 MNHNY and CDR2 SVGAGI (reference sequence). V was pared by 6 bases and J by 7 bases, with 24 bases between. The CDR3 covers 16 residues. TCRdb keeps only in-frame clones here, not all; method: immunoSEQ multiplex PCR. Among 120,000 or so clones listed, roughly 84% were seen once. This receptor was identified in an elderly woman with acute or convalescent COVID-19. The sample comprised peripheral blood. The chain has TRBV6-6 and TRBJ1-1, with D possibly matching TRBD1 (6 bases). CDR3 in amino acids: CASSLSGGQVYNEAFF. The CDR3 DNA is TGTGCCAGCAGCCTCTCCGGGGGGCAGGTTTATAATGAAGCTTTCTTT.